These T cell receptor beta chains were read from a single sample in a study of OX40 agonist ivuxolimab in advanced cancers. TCRdb keeps only in-frame clones here, not all; method: immunoSEQ multiplex PCR. In the table there are about 25,000 clones, about 80% of which are singletons. This material consisted of CD4+ or CD8+ T cells sorted from blood, taken in a trial of the OX40 agonist ivuxolimab. These TCRs come from an adult with an advanced solid tumor such as melanoma, head and neck, liver or kidney cancer. Each CDR3 is given with its conserved first and last residue. The D gene is left open where the match is weak. Clone sizes are given selectively: once, few, many, or a class where the clone is expanded.

>TRBV11-1|TRBJ2-7|once|NA
CASSLAVGGYEQYF
TGTGCCAGCAGCTTAGCGGTAGGGGGCTACGAGCAGTACTTC
>TRBV28|TRBJ2-1|NA|TRBD2
CASLGEIFSSGNEQFF
TGTGCCAGCCTGGGGGAGATTTTTTCTAGCGGCAATGAGCAGTTCTTC
>TRBV7-2|TRBJ1-5|NA|NA
CASSLVRGPHHQPQHF
TGTGCCAGCAGCTTAGTGAGGGGCCCTCACCATCAGCCCCAGCATTTT
>TRBV27|TRBJ2-7|NA|TRBD1
CASSLALGDRTSYEQYF
TGTGCCAGCAGTTTAGCCTTAGGGGACAGGACATCCTACGAGCAGTACTTC
>TRBV5-4|TRBJ1-6|once|NA
CASSLWGSNSPLHF
TGTGCCAGCAGCTTGTGGGGCAGTAATTCACCCCTCCACTTT
>TRBV7-2|TRBJ2-7|NA|NA
CASSLTGTGEQYF
TGTGCCAGCAGCTTAACGGGTACAGGCGAGCAGTACTTC
>TRBV7-9|TRBJ2-1|NA|NA
CASSSSVQYNEQFF
TGTGCCAGCAGCTCTAGCGTACAATACAATGAGCAGTTCTTC
>TRBV4-3|TRBJ1-6|NA|NA
CASSQPATDASYSPLHF
TGCGCCAGCAGCCAACCTGCGACAGACGCATCATACTCACCCCTCCACTTT
>TRBV6-1|TRBJ1-1|few|NA
CASSEGGHWNTEAFF
TGTGCCAGCAGTGAAGGGGGACACTGGAACACTGAAGCTTTCTTT
>TRBV28|TRBJ1-1|NA|NA
CASSYGANTEAFF
TGTGCCAGCAGCTACGGGGCGAACACTGAAGCTTTCTTT
>TRBV7-2|TRBJ2-2|NA|TRBD2
CASSQTSGNTGELFF
TGTGCCAGCAGCCAGACTAGCGGAAACACCGGGGAGCTGTTTTTT
>TRBV27|TRBJ2-1|NA|TRBD2
CASSPHLGGTSGYNEQFF
TGTGCCAGCAGCCCGCATCTAGGAGGGACTAGCGGATACAATGAGCAGTTCTTC
>TRBV6-6|TRBJ1-1|once|TRBD1
CATLQGVRAFF
TGTGCCACCCTCCAGGGGGTGAGAGCTTTCTTT
>TRBV27|TRBJ2-5|few|NA
CASSLQGRYQETQYF
TGTGCCAGCAGTTTGCAGGGCCGGTACCAAGAGACCCAGTACTTC
>TRBV27|TRBJ2-7|NA|NA
CASSWSSLDEQYF
TGTGCCAGCAGTTGGAGTTCTCTAGACGAGCAGTACTTC
>TRBV11-2|TRBJ2-1|NA|TRBD1
CASSTGTGDYNEQFF
TGTGCCAGCAGCACCGGGACAGGGGACTACAATGAGCAGTTCTTC
>TRBV5-8|TRBJ1-1|NA|NA
CASSQEPAMNTEAFF
TGTGCCAGCAGCCAAGAACCCGCAATGAACACTGAAGCTTTCTTT
>TRBV5-1|TRBJ2-1|NA|NA
CASSLVGIRGDEQFF
TGCGCCAGCAGCTTGGTCGGGATCCGAGGGGATGAGCAGTTCTTC
>TRBV9|TRBJ1-2|NA|NA
CASSPIPDSTYGYTF
TGTGCCAGCAGCCCAATTCCAGACTCGACCTATGGCTACACCTTC
>TRBV7-8|TRBJ2-1|NA|TRBD2
CASSSLLAGLEQFF
TGTGCCAGCAGCTCCCTACTAGCGGGGCTTGAGCAGTTCTTC
>TRBV21-1|TRBJ2-7|NA|NA
CASSSGGSYEQYF
TGTGCCAGCAGCTCGGGGGGCTCCTACGAGCAGTACTTC
>TRBV7-2|TRBJ2-7|few|TRBD2
CASSLASGRSEQYF
TGTGCCAGCAGCTTGGCTAGCGGGAGATCCGAGCAGTACTTC
>TRBV5-1|TRBJ1-2|NA|NA
CASSLPLTNRDPPDYGYTF
TGCGCCAGCAGCTTACCTTTGACAAACAGGGACCCACCAGACTATGGCTACACCTTC
>TRBV7-2|TRBJ2-7|NA|NA
CASSLKVYEQYF
TGTGCCAGCAGCTTAAAGGTCTACGAGCAGTACTTC
>TRBV11-2|TRBJ2-1|once|NA
CASSLPFRLSNEQFF
TGTGCCAGCAGCTTACCTTTTCGACTATCGAATGAGCAGTTCTTC
>TRBV30|TRBJ1-1|medium-sized|NA
CAWSSWGNTEAFF
TGTGCCTGGAGTTCCTGGGGGAACACTGAAGCTTTCTTT
>TRBV2|TRBJ2-7|NA|TRBD2
CASDLIGGRWDEQYF
TGTGCCAGCGACCTAATCGGCGGGAGATGGGACGAGCAGTACTTC
>TRBV13|TRBJ2-2|NA|NA
CASSLFGGRNTGELFF
TGTGCCAGCAGCTTATTTGGGGGGAGAAACACCGGGGAGCTGTTTTTT
>TRBV27|TRBJ2-1|once|NA
CASSPYRVYNEQFF
TGTGCCAGCAGTCCCTACAGGGTCTACAATGAGCAGTTCTTC
>TRBV5-4|TRBJ2-7|NA|NA
CASSQDTAGSYEQYF
TGTGCCAGCAGCCAAGATACGGCAGGATCCTACGAGCAGTACTTC
>TRBV4-1|TRBJ2-7|NA|TRBD2
CASSHGLALYEQYF
TGCGCCAGCAGCCATGGACTAGCGCTGTACGAGCAGTACTTC
>TRBV7-2|TRBJ2-7|once|NA
CASSPPAASVYEQYF
TGTGCCAGCAGCCCTCCCGCGGCTAGCGTTTACGAGCAGTACTTC
>TRBV27|TRBJ1-5|NA|NA
CASGSGTRKLINQPQHF
TGTGCCAGCGGATCCGGGACGCGAAAGCTTATCAATCAGCCCCAGCATTTT
>TRBV7-3|TRBJ2-2|NA|NA
CASSQVGGELFF
TGTGCCAGCAGTCAGGTTGGCGGGGAGCTGTTTTTT
>TRBV2|TRBJ2-4|NA|NA
CASTWTVAKNIQYF
TGTGCCAGCACCTGGACAGTAGCCAAAAACATTCAGTACTTC
>TRBV28|TRBJ2-5|NA|TRBD1
CASSSRGQPVGETQYF
TGTGCCAGCAGTTCCCGGGGACAGCCGGTGGGTGAGACCCAGTACTTC
>TRBV19|TRBJ2-7|once|NA
CASSIFRESYEQYF
TGTGCCAGTAGTATTTTCAGGGAATCCTACGAGCAGTACTTC
>TRBV5-1|TRBJ2-1|NA|TRBD2
CASSLGASGVYNEQFF
TGCGCCAGCAGCTTGGGGGCTAGCGGGGTATACAATGAGCAGTTCTTC
>TRBV27|TRBJ2-7|NA|NA
CASRKYEVYEQYF
TGTGCCAGCAGAAAGTACGAGGTCTACGAGCAGTACTTC
>TRBV15|TRBJ2-7|NA|NA
CATSRDRGGSYEQYF
TGTGCCACCAGCAGAGATCGGGGAGGTAGTTACGAGCAGTACTTC
>TRBV10-3|TRBJ1-5|NA|NA
CAISESNGEPQHF
TGTGCCATCAGTGAGTCGAACGGAGAGCCCCAGCATTTT
>TRBV28|TRBJ2-7|NA|TRBD2
CASSSETGTKEAYEQYF
TGTGCCAGCAGTTCCGAAACCGGGACTAAGGAGGCCTACGAGCAGTACTTC
>TRBV11-3|TRBJ2-3|NA|NA
CASSLVGADTQYF
TGTGCCAGCAGCCTAGTCGGGGCAGATACGCAGTATTTT
>TRBV15|TRBJ1-1|once|NA
CATSQERRTEAFF
TGTGCCACCAGCCAAGAACGGAGGACTGAAGCTTTCTTT
>TRBV9|TRBJ1-3|once|NA
CASSSSSGNTIYF
TGTGCCAGCAGCTCGAGCTCTGGAAACACCATATATTTT
>TRBV19|TRBJ1-1|NA|NA
CASSIGMGNTEAFF
TGTGCCAGTAGTATTGGGATGGGGAACACTGAAGCTTTCTTT
>TRBV28|TRBJ2-7|NA|NA
CASSLLGGYEQYF
TGTGCCAGCAGTTTACTAGGCGGCTACGAGCAGTACTTC
>TRBV4-1|TRBJ2-7|NA|NA
CASSQDAPDYEQYF
TGCGCCAGCAGCCAAGATGCGCCCGACTACGAGCAGTACTTC
>TRBV9|TRBJ1-2|NA|TRBD1
CASSGEGGPGQGSLPYGYTF
TGTGCCAGCAGCGGAGAGGGGGGTCCGGGACAGGGTTCTCTACCCTATGGCTACACCTTC
>TRBV5-6|TRBJ1-4|once|NA
CASSLMTEKLFF
TGTGCCAGCAGCCTGATGACTGAAAAACTGTTTTTT
>TRBV6-5|TRBJ1-6|NA|NA
CASRSDRNNSPLHF
TGTGCCAGCAGGTCAGATCGTAATAATTCACCCCTCCACTTT
>TRBV6-5|TRBJ1-4|medium-sized|NA
CASRDSGGKLFF
TGTGCCAGCAGGGACTCCGGGGGAAAACTGTTTTTT
>TRBV6-4|TRBJ2-3|NA|TRBD2
CASSGQGLAGPDTQYF
TGTGCCAGCAGTGGCCAGGGACTAGCGGGTCCAGATACGCAGTATTTT
>TRBV11-2|TRBJ2-7|NA|NA
CASSLDGLSYEQYF
TGTGCCAGCAGCTTAGACGGACTTTCCTACGAGCAGTACTTC
>TRBV5-8|TRBJ1-2|NA|NA
CASSLDRVGLNYGYTF
TGTGCCAGCAGCTTGGATAGAGTAGGCTTAAACTATGGCTACACCTTC